The 2 T cell receptor beta chains presented below share a single source sample, sequenced in a study of cytomegalovirus exposure and HLA in healthy donors. The primer mix had 60 Vbeta and 13 Jbeta primers. Data came from immunoSEQ multiplex PCR; TCRdb stores just in-frame clones and leaves some out. The data contain under 130,000 clones, over 60% of them singletons. The sequenced sample consisted of PBMCs. The receptors shown here come from a female donor in good health and CMV-seropositive.

The CDR3 DNA is TGCGCCAGCAGCTTGGGACCAGGGACTGGGGAGCTGTTTTTT. Amino acids: CASSLGPGTGELFF. The gene calls are TRBV5-1 and TRBJ2-2; possible D gene TRBD2, 6 bases. The germline V gene has CDR1 SGHRS and CDR2 YFSETQ. This CDR3 is built from 14 residues. The germline V and J ends were trimmed by 0 bases and 8 bases, with 11 bases remaining between them.

The genes are TRBV6-1 and TRBJ2-7; the D gene is possibly TRBD1 (5 bases). V gave up 7 bases and J gave up 2 bases, with 15 bases separating them. Germline V gives CDR1 MNHNS, CDR2 SASEGT. The CDR3 covers 14 residues. The CDR3 region has the DNA TGTGCCAGCATCCAAAGGGGTTGGGCCTACGAGCAGTACTTC. Protein sequence: CASIQRGWAYEQYF.